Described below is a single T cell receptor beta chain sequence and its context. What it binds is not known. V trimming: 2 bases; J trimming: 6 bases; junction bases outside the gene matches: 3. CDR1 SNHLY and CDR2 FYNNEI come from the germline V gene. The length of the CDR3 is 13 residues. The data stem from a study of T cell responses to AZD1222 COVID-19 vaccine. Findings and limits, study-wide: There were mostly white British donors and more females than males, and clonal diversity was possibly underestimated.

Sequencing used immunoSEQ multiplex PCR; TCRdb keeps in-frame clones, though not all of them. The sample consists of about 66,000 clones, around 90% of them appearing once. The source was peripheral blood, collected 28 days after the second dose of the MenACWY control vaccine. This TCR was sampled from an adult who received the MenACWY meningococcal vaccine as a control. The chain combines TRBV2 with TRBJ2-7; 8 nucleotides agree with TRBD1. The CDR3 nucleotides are TGTGCCAGCAGTGAAAGGACAGGGAGCGAGCAGTACTTC. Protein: CASSERTGSEQYF.